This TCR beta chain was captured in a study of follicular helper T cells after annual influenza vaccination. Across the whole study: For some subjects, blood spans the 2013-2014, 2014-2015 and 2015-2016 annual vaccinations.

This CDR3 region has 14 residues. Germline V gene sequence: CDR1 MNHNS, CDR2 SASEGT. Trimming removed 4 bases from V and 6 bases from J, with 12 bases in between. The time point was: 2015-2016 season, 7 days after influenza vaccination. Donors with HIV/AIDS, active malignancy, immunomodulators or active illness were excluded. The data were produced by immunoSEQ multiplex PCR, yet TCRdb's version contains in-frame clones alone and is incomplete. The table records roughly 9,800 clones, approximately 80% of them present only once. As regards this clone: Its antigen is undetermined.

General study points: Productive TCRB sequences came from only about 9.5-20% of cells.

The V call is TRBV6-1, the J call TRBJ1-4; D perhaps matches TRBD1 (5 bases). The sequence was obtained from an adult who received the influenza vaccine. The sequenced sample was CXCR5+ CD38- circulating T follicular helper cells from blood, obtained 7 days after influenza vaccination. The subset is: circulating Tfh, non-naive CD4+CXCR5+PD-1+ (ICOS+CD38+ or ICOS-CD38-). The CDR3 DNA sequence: TGTGCCAGCAGTGTGATTTTAGGGGATGAAAAACTGTTTTTT. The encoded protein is CASSVILGDEKLFF.